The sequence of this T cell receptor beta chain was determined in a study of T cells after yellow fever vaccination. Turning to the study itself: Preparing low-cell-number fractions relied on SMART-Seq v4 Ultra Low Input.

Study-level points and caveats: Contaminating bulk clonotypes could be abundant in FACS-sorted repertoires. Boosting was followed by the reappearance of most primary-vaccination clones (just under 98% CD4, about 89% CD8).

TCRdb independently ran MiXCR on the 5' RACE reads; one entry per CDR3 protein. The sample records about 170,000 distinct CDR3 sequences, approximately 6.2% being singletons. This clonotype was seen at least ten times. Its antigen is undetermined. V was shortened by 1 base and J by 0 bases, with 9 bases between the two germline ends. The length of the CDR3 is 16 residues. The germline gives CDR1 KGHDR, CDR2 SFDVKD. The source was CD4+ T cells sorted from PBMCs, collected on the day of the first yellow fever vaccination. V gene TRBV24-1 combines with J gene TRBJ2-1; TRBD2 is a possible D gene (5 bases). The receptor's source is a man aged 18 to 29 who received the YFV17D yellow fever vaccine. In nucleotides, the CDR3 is TGTGCCACCAGTGATTTCCCGGGGAGCTCCTACAATGAGCAGTTCTTC. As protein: CATSDFPGSSYNEQFF.